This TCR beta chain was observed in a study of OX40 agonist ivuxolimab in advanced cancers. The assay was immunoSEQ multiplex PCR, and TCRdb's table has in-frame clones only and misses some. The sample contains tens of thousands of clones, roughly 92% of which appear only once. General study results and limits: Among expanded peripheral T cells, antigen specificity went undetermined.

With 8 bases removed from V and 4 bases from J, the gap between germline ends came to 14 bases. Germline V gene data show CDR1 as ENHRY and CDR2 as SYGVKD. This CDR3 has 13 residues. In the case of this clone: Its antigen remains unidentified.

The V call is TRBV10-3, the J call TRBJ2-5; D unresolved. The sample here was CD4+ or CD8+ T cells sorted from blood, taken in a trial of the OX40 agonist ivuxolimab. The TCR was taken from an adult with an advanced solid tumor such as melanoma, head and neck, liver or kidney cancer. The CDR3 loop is CAIGDSLGETQYF. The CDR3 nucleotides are TGTGCCATCGGGGATTCTCTCGGAGAGACCCAGTACTTC.